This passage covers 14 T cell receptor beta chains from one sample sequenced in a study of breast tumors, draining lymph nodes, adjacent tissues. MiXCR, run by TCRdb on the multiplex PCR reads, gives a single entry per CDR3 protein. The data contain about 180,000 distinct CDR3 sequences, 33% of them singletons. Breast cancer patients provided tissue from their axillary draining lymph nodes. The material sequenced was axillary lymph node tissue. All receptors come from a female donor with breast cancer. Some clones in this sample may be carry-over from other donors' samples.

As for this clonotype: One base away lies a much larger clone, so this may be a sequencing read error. DNA of the CDR3: TGTGCCGGCAGCTTACCCCGGACAGGGAGCACAGATACGCAGTATTTT. It is translated as CAGSLPRTGSTDTQYF. V usage is TRBV13 and J usage is TRBJ2-3; 8 bases match TRBD1. The CDR3 is made up of 16 amino acids. Germline loops: CDR1 PRHDT, CDR2 FYEKMQ (reference sequence).

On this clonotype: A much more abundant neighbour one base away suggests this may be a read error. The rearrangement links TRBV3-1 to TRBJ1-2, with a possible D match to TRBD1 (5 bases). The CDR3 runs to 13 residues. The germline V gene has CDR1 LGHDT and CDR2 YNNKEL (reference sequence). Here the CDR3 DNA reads TGTGCCAGCAGCCCATCCGGGGCACACGGCTACGCCTTC. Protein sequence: CASSPSGAHGYAF.

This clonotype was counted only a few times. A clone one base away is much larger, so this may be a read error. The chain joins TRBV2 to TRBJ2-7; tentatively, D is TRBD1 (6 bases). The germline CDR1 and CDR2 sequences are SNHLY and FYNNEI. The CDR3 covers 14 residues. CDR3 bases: TGTGCCGGCAGTGAACAGGACAGTTCTTCCGAGCAGTACTTC. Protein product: CAGSEQDSSSEQYF.

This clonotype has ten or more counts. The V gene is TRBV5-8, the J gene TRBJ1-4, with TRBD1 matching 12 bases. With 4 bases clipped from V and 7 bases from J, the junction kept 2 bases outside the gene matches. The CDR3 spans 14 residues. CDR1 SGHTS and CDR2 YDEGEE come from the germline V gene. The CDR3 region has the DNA TGTGCCAGCAGCGCGGGACAGGGGGCTGAAAAACTGTTTTTT. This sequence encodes CASSAGQGAEKLFF.

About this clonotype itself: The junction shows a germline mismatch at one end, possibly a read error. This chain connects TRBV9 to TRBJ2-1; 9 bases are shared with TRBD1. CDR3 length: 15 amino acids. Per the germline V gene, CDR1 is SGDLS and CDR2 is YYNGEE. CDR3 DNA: TGTGCCAGCAGCTGGGCGGGACAGGGCGTTTATGAGCCGTTCTTC. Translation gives CASSWAGQGVYEPFF.

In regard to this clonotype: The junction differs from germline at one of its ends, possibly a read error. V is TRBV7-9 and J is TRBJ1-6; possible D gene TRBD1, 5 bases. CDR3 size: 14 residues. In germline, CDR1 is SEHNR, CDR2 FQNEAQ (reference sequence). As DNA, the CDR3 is TGTGCCGGCAGTCTCCAGGGAGTCCTTTCACCCCTCCACTTT. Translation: CAGSLQGVLSPLHF.

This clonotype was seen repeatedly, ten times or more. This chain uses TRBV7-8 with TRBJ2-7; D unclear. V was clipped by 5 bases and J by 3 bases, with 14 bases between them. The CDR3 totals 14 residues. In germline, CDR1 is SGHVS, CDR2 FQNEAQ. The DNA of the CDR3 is TGTGCCAGCAGCCCCCGGGCCCTGCTCTACGAGCAGTACTTC. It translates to CASSPRALLYEQYF.

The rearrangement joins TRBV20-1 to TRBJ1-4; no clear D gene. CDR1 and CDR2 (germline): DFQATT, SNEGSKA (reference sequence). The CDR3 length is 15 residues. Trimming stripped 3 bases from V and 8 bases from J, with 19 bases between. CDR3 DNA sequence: TGCAGTGCTAGCGAGCGGGAGGGATCAAGAGAAAAACTGTTTTTT. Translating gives CSASEREGSREKLFF.

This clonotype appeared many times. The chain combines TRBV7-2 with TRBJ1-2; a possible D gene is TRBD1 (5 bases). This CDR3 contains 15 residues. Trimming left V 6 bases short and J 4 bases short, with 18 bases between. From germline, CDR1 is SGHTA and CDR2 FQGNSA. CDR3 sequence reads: CASRRPRGHSYGYTF. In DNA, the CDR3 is TGTGCCAGCAGAAGACCTAGGGGTCATTCCTATGGCTACACCTTC.

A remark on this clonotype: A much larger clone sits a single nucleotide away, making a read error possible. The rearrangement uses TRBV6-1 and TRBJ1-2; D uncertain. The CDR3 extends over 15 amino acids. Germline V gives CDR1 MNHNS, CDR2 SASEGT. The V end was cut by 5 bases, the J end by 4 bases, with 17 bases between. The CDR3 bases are TGTGCCAGCAGTCAACACCCACAGACCCTCTATGGCTACACCTTC. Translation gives CASSQHPQTLYGYTF.

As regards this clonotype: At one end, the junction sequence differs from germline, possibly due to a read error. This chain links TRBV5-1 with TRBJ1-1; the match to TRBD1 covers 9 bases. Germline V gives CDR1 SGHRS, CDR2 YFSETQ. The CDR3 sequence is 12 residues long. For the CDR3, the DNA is TGCGCCTGCAGGGGGACAGGGTCTGAAGCTTTCTTT. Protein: CACRGTGSEAFF. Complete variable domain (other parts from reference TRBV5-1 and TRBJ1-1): KAGVTQTPRYLIKTRGQQVTLSCSPISGHRSVSWYQQTPGQGLQFLFEYFSETQRNKGNFPGRFSGRQFSNSRSEMNVSTLELGDSALYLCACRGTGSEAFFGQGTRLTVV.

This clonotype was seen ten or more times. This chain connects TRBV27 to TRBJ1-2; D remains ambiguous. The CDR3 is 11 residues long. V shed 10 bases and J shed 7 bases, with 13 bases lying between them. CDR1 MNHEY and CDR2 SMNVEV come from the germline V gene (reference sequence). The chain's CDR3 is CATRRQSGYTF. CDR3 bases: TGTGCCACCCGGCGGCAATCTGGCTACACCTTC.

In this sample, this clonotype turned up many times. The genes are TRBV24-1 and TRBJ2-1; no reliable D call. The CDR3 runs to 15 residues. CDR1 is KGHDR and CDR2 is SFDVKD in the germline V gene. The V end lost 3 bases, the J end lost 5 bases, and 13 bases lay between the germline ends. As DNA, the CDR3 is TGTGCCACCAGTGATAGTTGGCGGACCAACAATGAGCAGTTCTTC. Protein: CATSDSWRTNNEQFF.

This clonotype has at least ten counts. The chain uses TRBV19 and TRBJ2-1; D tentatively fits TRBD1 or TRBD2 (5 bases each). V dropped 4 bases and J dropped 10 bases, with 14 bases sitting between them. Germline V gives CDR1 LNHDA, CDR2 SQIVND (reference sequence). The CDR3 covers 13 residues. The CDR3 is CASSTLLGVEQFF. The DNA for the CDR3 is TGTGCCAGTAGTACCTTATTGGGGGTGGAGCAGTTCTTC. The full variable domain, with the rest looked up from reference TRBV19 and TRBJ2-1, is DGGITQSPKYLFRKEGQNVTLSCEQNLNHDAMYWYRQDPGQGLRLIYYSQIVNDFQKGDIAEGYSVSREKKESFPLTVTSAQKNPTAFYLCASSTLLGVEQFFGPGTRLTVL.